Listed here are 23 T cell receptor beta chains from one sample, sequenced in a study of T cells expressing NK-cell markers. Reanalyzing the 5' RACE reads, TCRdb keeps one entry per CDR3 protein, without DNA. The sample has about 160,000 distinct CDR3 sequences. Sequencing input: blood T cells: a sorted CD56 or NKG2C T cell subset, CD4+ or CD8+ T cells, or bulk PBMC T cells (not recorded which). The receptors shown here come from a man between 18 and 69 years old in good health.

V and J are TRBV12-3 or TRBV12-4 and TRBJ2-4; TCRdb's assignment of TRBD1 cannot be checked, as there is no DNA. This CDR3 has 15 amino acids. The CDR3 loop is CASSRDRLAKNIQYF.

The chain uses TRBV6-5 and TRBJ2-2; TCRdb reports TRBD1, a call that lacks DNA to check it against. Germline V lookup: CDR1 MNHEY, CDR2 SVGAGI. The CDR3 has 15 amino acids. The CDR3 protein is CASSSRQKYTGELFF.

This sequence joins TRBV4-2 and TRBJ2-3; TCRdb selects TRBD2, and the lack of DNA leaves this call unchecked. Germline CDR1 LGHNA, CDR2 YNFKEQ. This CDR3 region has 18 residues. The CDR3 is CASSQNSGGAMITDTQYF.

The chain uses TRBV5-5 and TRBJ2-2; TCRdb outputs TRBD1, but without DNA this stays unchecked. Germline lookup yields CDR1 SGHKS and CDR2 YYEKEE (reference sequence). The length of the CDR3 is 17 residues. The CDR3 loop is CASSLGSGRGRPGELFF.

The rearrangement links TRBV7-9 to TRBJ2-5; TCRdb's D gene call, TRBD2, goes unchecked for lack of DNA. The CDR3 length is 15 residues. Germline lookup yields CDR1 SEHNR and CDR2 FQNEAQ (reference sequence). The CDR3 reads CASSLRLAGRETQYF.

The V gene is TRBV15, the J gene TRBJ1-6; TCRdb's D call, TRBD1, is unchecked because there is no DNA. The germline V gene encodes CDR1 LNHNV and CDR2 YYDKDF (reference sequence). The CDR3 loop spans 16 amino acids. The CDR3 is CATSRGTDLKNSPLHF.

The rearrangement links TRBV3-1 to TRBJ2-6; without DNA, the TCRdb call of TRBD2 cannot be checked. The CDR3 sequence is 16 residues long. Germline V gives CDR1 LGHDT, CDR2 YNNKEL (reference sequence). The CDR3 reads CASSQERVSGANVLTF.

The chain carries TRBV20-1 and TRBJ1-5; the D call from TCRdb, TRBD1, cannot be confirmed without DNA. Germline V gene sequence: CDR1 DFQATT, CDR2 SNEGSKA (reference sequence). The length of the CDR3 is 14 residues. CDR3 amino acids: CSARNRGGNQPQHF.

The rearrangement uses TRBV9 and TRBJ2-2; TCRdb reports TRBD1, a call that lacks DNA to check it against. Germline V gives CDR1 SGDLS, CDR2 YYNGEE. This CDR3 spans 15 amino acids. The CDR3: CASSPDSTNTGELFF.

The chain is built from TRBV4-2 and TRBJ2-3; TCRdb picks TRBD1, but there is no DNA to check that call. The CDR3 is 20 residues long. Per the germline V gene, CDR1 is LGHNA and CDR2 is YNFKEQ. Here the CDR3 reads CASSQDLGRDRPVGTDTQYF.

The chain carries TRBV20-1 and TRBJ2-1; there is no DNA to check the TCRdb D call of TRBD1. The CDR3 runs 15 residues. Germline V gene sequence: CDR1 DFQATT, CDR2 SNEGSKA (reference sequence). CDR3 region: CSANPWGGLYNEQFF.

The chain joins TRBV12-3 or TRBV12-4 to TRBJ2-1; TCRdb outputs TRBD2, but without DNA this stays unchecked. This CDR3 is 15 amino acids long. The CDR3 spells CASSLVAGGLGEQFF.

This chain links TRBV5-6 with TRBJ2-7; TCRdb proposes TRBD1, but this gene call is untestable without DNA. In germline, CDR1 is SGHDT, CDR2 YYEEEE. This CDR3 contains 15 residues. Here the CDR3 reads CASSSIGQVFHEQYF.

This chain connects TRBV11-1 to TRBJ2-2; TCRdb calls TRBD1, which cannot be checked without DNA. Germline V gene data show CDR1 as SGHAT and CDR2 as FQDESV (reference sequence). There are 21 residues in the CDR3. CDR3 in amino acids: CASSDSIEGQAARVNTGELFF.

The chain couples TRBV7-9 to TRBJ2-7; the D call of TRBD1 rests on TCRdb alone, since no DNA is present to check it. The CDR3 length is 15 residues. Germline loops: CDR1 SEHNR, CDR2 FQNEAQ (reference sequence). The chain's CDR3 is CASSPHTTGYYEQYF.

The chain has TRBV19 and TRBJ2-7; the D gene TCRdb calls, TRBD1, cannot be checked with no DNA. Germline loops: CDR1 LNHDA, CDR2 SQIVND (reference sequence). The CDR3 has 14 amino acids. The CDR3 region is CASSRTGVPYEQYF.

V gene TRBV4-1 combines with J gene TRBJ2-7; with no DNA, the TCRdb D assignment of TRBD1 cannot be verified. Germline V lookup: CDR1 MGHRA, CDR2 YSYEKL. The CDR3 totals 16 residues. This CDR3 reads CASSQGSTDRDYEQYF.

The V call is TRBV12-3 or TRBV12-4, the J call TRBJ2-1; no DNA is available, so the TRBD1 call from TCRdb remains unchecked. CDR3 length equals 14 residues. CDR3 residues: CASSNIGDLNEQFF.

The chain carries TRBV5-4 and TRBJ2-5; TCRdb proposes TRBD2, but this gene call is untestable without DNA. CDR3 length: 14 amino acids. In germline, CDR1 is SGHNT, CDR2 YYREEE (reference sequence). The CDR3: CASSRRAEEETQYF.

The CDR3 region is CASSPDRDMIAQYF. The V gene is TRBV7-8, the J gene TRBJ2-5; with no DNA, the TCRdb D assignment of TRBD1 cannot be verified. The length of the CDR3 is 14 residues. Germline V gene data show CDR1 as SGHVS and CDR2 as FQNEAQ.

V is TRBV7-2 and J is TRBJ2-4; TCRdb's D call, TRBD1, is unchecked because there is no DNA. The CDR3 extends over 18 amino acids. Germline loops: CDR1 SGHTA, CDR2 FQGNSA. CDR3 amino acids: CASSLAGGGQETKNIQYF.

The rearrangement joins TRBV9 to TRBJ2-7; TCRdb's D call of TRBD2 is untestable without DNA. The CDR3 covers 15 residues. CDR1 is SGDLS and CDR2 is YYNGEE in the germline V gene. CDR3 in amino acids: CASSVSNSGVYEQYF.

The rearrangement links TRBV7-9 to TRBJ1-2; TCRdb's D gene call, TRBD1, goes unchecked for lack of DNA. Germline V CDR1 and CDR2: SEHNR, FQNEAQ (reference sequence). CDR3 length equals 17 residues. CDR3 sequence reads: CASSPETGTGAIYGYTF.